Listed here are 7 T cell receptor beta chains from one sample, sequenced in a study of blood T cells in healthy people across ages. The use of a sample-barcoded 5' primer and a J-beta primer mix characterized a second PCR of roughly 7 to 12 cycles. TCRdb ran MiXCR on the 5' RACE reads and lists one entry per CDR3 protein. The table has about 630,000 distinct CDR3 sequences, more than 20% seen once; the top ten hold 3% to 4%. Sequencing was carried out using blood. The origin of the receptors is a man aged 65-85 years in good health.

The V call is TRBV3-1, the J call TRBJ2-7; 13 nucleotides match TRBD2. The CDR3 has 18 residues. J was trimmed by 4 bases and V by 0 bases; bases with no gene match: 9. Germline lookup yields CDR1 LGHDT and CDR2 YNNKEL (reference sequence). The CDR3 DNA sequence: TGTGCCAGCAGCCAAGATCAAACTAGCGGGAGGGCTAGATACGAGCAGTACTTC. It specifies CASSQDQTSGRARYEQYF.

This clonotype appeared a few times. V is TRBV12-3 or TRBV12-4 and J is TRBJ2-1; no clear D gene. The V end was cut by 5 bases, the J end by 3 bases, with 5 bases between. This CDR3 has 12 residues. CDR3 bases: TGTGCCAGCAGTGGGGACTACAATGAGCAGTTCTTC. Amino acids: CASSGDYNEQFF.

CDR3 DNA: TGTGCCAGCAGCGTCGACCGAGGCGGGGGCCACGAGCAGTACTTC. As protein: CASSVDRGGGHEQYF. V is TRBV7-2 and J is TRBJ2-7, with a tentative D call TRBD2 (7 bases). The V gene's germline CDR1 is SGHTA and CDR2 FQGNSA. The ends were cut back, 5 bases at V and 5 bases at J, with 19 bases in the middle. The CDR3 totals 15 residues.

In this sample, this clonotype turned up a few times. The chain recombines TRBV10-3 with TRBJ2-7, with D perhaps given as TRBD1 or TRBD2 (5 bases each). This CDR3 has 13 amino acids. Per the germline V gene, CDR1 is ENHRY and CDR2 is SYGVKD. V dropped 8 bases and J dropped 6 bases, with 17 bases sitting between them. CDR3 in amino acids: CAIAGDERIEQYF. DNA of the CDR3: TGTGCCATCGCTGGGGACGAGCGGATCGAGCAGTACTTC.

In nucleotides, the CDR3 is TGTGCCAGCAGCTTGAACAGGGCAACTAATGAAAAACTGTTTTTT. The encoded protein is CASSLNRATNEKLFF. This sequence joins TRBV7-2 and TRBJ1-4; tentative D call: TRBD1 (6 bases). Germline values: CDR1 SGHTA, CDR2 FQGNSA. CDR3 length equals 15 residues. V shed 3 bases and J shed 0 bases, with 8 bases lying between them.

In DNA, the CDR3 is TGTGCCAGCAGCGTAGGGCAGGCAGCGGACACCGGGGAGCTGTTTTTT. Translated: CASSVGQAADTGELFF. The rearrangement joins TRBV9 to TRBJ2-2; weak D call: TRBD2 (5 bases). Trimming took 0 bases from V and 3 from J, leaving 12 bases between them. This CDR3 is 16 amino acids long. Germline loops: CDR1 SGDLS, CDR2 YYNGEE.

The chain joins TRBV12-3 or TRBV12-4 to TRBJ2-5; D unclear. The CDR3 is made up of 14 amino acids. Trimming stripped 3 bases from V and 4 bases from J, with 12 bases between. For the CDR3, the DNA is TGTGCCAGCAGTTTGGCAGGTTGGCGAGAGACCCAGTACTTC. This codes for CASSLAGWRETQYF.